Listed here is a single T cell receptor (beta chain). Its antigen is unknown. No much larger clone exists at a distance of one base, and base qualities are not known. The record originates from a study of blood T cell repertoires in COVID-19 (TCRdb year 2020). Looking at the study overall: The collaborator samples originated in the United States, Italy and Spain and spanned the acute and convalescent phases of COVID-19. Where available, HLA class I and class II types were obtained from metadata supplied by the sample provider rather than from assay-based typing. The prospective study material was composed of cDNA or gDNA derived from T cells, B-cell-depleted T cells, or PBMCs. Subjects who had been exposed to COVID-19, were actively infected with it, or had recovered from it provided the deeply sampled blood TCRbeta repertoires that made up the dataset. A freely available public database, intended as a resource for researchers studying the immune response to SARS-CoV-2, is where the repertoires were released. Samples came from the ongoing ImmuneRACE study (first 160 participants) plus 1,254 subjects from 6 global collaborators. Sample metadata almost always included a de-identified subject ID, COVID-19 status, age in years and sex. General conclusions and limits of the study: The quantity of clinical and demographic metadata differed by source and by participant and was supplied without curation.

TCRbeta CDR3 regions were amplified from genomic DNA using the immunoSEQ Assay, a bias-controlled multiplex PCR. Per the authors' processing: The number of nucleated cells in each sample was estimated from the amplification of reference gene primers within the assay. To quantify the absolute abundance of each unique TCRbeta CDR3 rearrangement, sequence reads were collapsed and filtered. For each sample, productive Simpson clonality was calculated as the square root of Simpson's diversity index over productive rearrangements. The immuneACCESS repertoire file appears here via TCRdb, limited to in-frame rearrangements. These files lack a portion of the clones; in checked studies, under half of the deficit traces to unresolved V genes, and the cause of the others is not known. From that table come the V and J calls and clone size; the DNA was used to work out D and trimming. This sample is represented by around 260,000 clones; roughly four fifths of them were singletons. Clones ranked in the top ten supply 9.4% of the sample.

Samples from volunteer blood donors who had recovered from COVID-19 were contributed by a second Seattle source. Whole blood was collected in K2EDTA tubes by collaborating institutions according to the institutions' own protocols. For TCRbeta analysis, collaborator samples were shipped as frozen whole blood, as isolated PBMCs, or as DNA extracted from either sample type. CDR1 SGDLS and CDR2 YYNGEE are derived from the germline V gene. A distance of 17 bases separates the germline ends of V and J, which lose 1 base and 7 bases respectively. Including the terminal cysteine and phenylalanine, the CDR3 comprises 16 residues. Just the 48-base CDR3 DNA is kept, in frame starting at base 1.

The TCR sequence derives from a woman aged 45 to 65 who had recovered from COVID-19. This receptor chain uses TRBV9 and TRBJ2-2; a confident D gene designation cannot be given. Sequenced input: peripheral blood. The CDR3 region: CASSVNWLSSNGELFF. The DNA reads TGTGCCAGCAGCGTAAATTGGTTGTCGAGCAACGGGGAGCTGTTTTTT.